This entry lists 18 T cell receptor beta chains sequenced from one sample in a study of cytomegalovirus exposure and HLA in healthy donors. PCR involved 60 Vbeta and 13 Jbeta primers. Assay: immunoSEQ multiplex PCR; the TCRdb copy retains only in-frame clones and omits some. The sample has 73,000 or so clones, 73% seen once. The sample consisted of PBMCs. Source of these receptors: a woman aged 40-49 years in good health and CMV-seropositive.

The V call is TRBV5-4, the J call TRBJ2-1; TRBD1 might be the D (6 bases). V was clipped by 0 bases and J by 1 base, with 11 bases between them. This CDR3 contains 16 residues. Germline V lookup: CDR1 SGHNT, CDR2 YYREEE (reference sequence). CDR3 amino acids: CASSLDGDMSYNEQFF. In DNA, the CDR3 is TGTGCCAGCAGCTTGGATGGGGACATGTCCTACAATGAGCAGTTCTTC.

V gene TRBV7-9 combines with J gene TRBJ2-5; TRBD2 matches 9 bases. This CDR3 is 15 amino acids long. Trimming at V came to 5 bases and at J to 5 bases, leaving 9 bases not matched to a gene. The germline CDR1 and CDR2 sequences are SEHNR and FQNEAQ (reference sequence). DNA for the CDR3: TGTGCCAGCAGCAACCCGGGACTAGCAGCGGAGACCCAGTACTTC. Translating it yields CASSNPGLAAETQYF.

This clone occurred a few times. This chain uses TRBV10-3 with TRBJ2-7; a weak D match, TRBD2 (6 bases). The germline V gene has CDR1 ENHRY and CDR2 SYGVKD. This CDR3 spans 14 amino acids. V lost 0 bases, J lost 5 bases, and 11 bases lay in between. The CDR3 DNA reads as TGTGCCATCAGTGAGTCGCGGGGCACGGACGAGCAGTACTTC. It codes for CAISESRGTDEQYF.

The chain couples TRBV7-8 to TRBJ1-1, with a possible D match to TRBD1 (6 bases). Germline V gene lookup returns CDR1 SGHVS and CDR2 FQNEAQ. This CDR3 is built from 13 residues. Trimming took off 5 bases at V and 4 bases at J, with 11 bases between the two ends. CDR3 amino acids: CASSVTGSTEAFF. The CDR3 DNA reads as TGTGCCAGCAGCGTAACAGGGTCCACTGAAGCTTTCTTT.

This rearrangement joins TRBV10-3 to TRBJ2-1; 7 nucleotides line up with TRBD2. Germline-derived CDR1 and CDR2 are ENHRY and SYGVKD. The CDR3 is made up of 18 amino acids. V shed 7 bases and J 10 bases; nucleotides not matched to a gene: 25. CDR3: CAIKEAGVPRGKAEEQFF. CDR3 bases: TGTGCCATCAAAGAGGCGGGAGTCCCGCGGGGAAAGGCCGAGGAGCAGTTCTTC.

CDR3 region: CATVEDRVVTEAFF. For the CDR3, the DNA is TGTGCCACGGTGGAGGACAGGGTCGTCACTGAAGCTTTCTTT. The chain links TRBV28 to TRBJ1-1, with TRBD1 matching 8 bases. V dropped 10 bases and J dropped 4; count of bases not matched to a gene: 11. The CDR3 loop spans 14 amino acids. Germline CDR1 MDHEN, CDR2 SYDVKM. The variable domain in full, with the rest retrieved from reference TRBV28 and TRBJ1-1, is DVKVTQSSRYLVKRTGEKVFLECVQDMDHENMFWYRQDPGLGLRLIYFSYDVKMKEKGDIPEGYSVSREKKERFSLILESASTNQTSMYLCATVEDRVVTEAFFGQGTRLTVV.

V gene TRBV4-2 combines with J gene TRBJ1-1; 7 nucleotides agree with TRBD1. The germline V gene has CDR1 LGHNA and CDR2 YNFKEQ. V dropped 0 bases and J dropped 3; count of bases not matched to a gene: 4. There are 15 residues in the CDR3. As DNA, the CDR3 is TGTGCCAGCAGCCAAGATAAGGGGGCGGACACTGAAGCTTTCTTT. Protein product: CASSQDKGADTEAFF.

This chain connects TRBV5-4 to TRBJ2-7; the D is unclear. V dropped 1 base and J dropped 4 bases, with 6 bases sitting between them. The germline CDR1 and CDR2 sequences are SGHNT and YYREEE (reference sequence). The CDR3 is 12 residues long. The DNA of the CDR3 is TGTGCCAGCAGCTTGTTCAGTTACGAGCAGTACTTC. Encoded protein: CASSLFSYEQYF.

The gene calls are TRBV18 and TRBJ1-1, with a possible D match to TRBD1 (6 bases). The CDR3 loop spans 13 amino acids. Germline loops: CDR1 KGHSH, CDR2 LQKENI. V was cut by 5 bases and J by 4 bases, with 11 bases left in between. The CDR3 here is CASSRTAGTEAFF. The CDR3 DNA sequence: TGTGCCAGCTCAAGGACAGCCGGCACTGAAGCTTTCTTT.

This clone has only a few counts. The chain combines TRBV27 with TRBJ1-2; D uncertain. V lost 3 bases to trimming and J lost 7 bases, with 15 bases between them. Germline V gene data show CDR1 as MNHEY and CDR2 as SMNVEV (reference sequence). The CDR3 loop spans 14 amino acids. The CDR3 protein is CASSFKSSSGGYTF. The CDR3 DNA sequence: TGTGCCAGCAGTTTTAAGTCTTCCAGCGGTGGCTACACCTTC.

CDR3 in amino acids: CASSVDFRGNTIYF. CDR3 DNA sequence: TGTGCCAGCAGCGTAGACTTTCGTGGAAACACCATATATTTT. V usage is TRBV9 and J usage is TRBJ1-3; D is undetermined. CDR3 size: 14 residues. The germline V gene has CDR1 SGDLS and CDR2 YYNGEE. The V gene lost 0 bases and the J gene lost 3 bases, with 7 bases spanning the gap.

J is TRBJ1-1 and V is TRBV7-8; the D is unclear. Trimming took off 5 bases at V and 5 bases at J, with 15 bases between the two ends. The CDR3 has 14 amino acids. CDR1 is SGHVS, CDR2 FQNEAQ, per germline. CDR3 in DNA: TGTGCCAGCAGCCAGCGGGTGGGTAATACTGAAGCTTTCTTT. Amino acids: CASSQRVGNTEAFF.

The genes are TRBV7-9 and TRBJ2-5, with D possibly matching TRBD2 (6 bases). The CDR3 length is 15 residues. The germline CDR1 and CDR2 sequences are SEHNR and FQNEAQ (reference sequence). V was clipped by 4 bases and J by 5 bases, with 17 bases between them. The CDR3 nucleotides read TGTGCCAGCAGCTCCCCGCGGGGCCCCCAGGAGACCCAGTACTTC. It encodes CASSSPRGPQETQYF.

The V and J genes are TRBV6-5 and TRBJ1-1; no reliable D call. The V end lost 2 bases, the J end lost 1 base, and 8 bases lay between the germline ends. CDR1 and CDR2 (germline): MNHEY, SVGAGI. The CDR3 length is 14 residues. DNA of the CDR3: TGTGCCAGCAGTTACAGGCAGGCGAACACTGAAGCTTTCTTT. Amino acid sequence: CASSYRQANTEAFF.

The table lists this clone with a few counts. The rearrangement links TRBV7-3 to TRBJ2-2; 11 bases match TRBD2. Germline V gene data show CDR1 as SGHTA and CDR2 as FQGTGA. The CDR3 length is 16 residues. The V and J ends lost 3 bases and 7 bases, in that order; junction bases with no gene match: 7. Here the CDR3 DNA reads TGTGCCAGCAGCTTTGTTAGCGGGGGGGCGAGCGGGGAGCTGTTTTTT. This translates into CASSFVSGGASGELFF.

This clone has just a few counts. This chain uses TRBV7-8 with TRBJ2-1, with TRBD1 identical over 7 bases. The CDR3 covers 14 residues. Per germline, CDR1 SGHVS and CDR2 FQNEAQ. V was clipped by 0 bases and J by 9 bases; unmatched bases: 5. The DNA of the CDR3 is TGTGCCAGCAGCTTAGCTGAGGGGGCGACTGAGCAGTTCTTC. This codes for CASSLAEGATEQFF.

This rearrangement joins TRBV5-1 to TRBJ2-3; 7 bases are a match to TRBD2. This CDR3 has 16 amino acids. CDR1 SGHRS and CDR2 YFSETQ come from the germline V gene. J was trimmed by 5 bases and V by 0 bases; bases with no gene match: 9. Here the CDR3 reads CASSLGALAGEDTQYF. CDR3 coding DNA: TGCGCCAGCAGCTTGGGGGCGCTGGCGGGAGAAGATACGCAGTATTTT.

This chain joins TRBV7-2 and TRBJ2-1; 10 bases map to TRBD2. Trimming at V came to 2 bases and at J to 8 bases, leaving 6 bases not matched to a gene. This CDR3 is built from 15 residues. The germline gives CDR1 SGHTA, CDR2 FQGNSA. CDR3 sequence (DNA): TGTGCCAGCAGCTTAACGGCTAGCGGGGGCTATGAGCAGTTCTTC. This gives the protein CASSLTASGGYEQFF.